These T cell receptor beta chains were read from a single sample in a study of technical replicates of blood from several donors. Data came from immunoSEQ multiplex PCR; TCRdb stores just in-frame clones and leaves some out. This table holds roughly 72,000 clones, around 90% found once. Sequenced material: T cells isolated from PBMCs. These receptors were obtained from a human donor in good health. Each CDR3 is given with its conserved first and last residue. Each record gives: clone size, V gene, CDR3 protein. Clone size, where shown, is once, few, many, or a class for clones that have expanded.

-	TRBV29-1	CSVGGGTGNTIYF
-	TRBV27	CASSGDRGWHEQYF
-	TRBV29-1	CSVDGQGENTIYF
-	TRBV6-5	CASSYLNEQFF
-	TRBV7-2	CASSWTGNTEAFF
-	TRBV11-2	CASSVKPGLYEQYF
-	TRBV19	CASSIDPGRETQYF
-	TRBV6-1	CASTTGIVTDTQYF
-	TRBV7-3	CASSSQPLASYNEQFF
-	TRBV6-5	CASNTGTGYFGYTF
-	TRBV29-1	CSVGTGYSNQPQHF
-	TRBV30	CAGIASSTDTQYF
-	TRBV19	CASSTPGLAVYEQYF
-	TRBV4-3	CASSQEYLRPETQYF
-	TRBV6-5	CASSYSDNEQFF
-	TRBV30	CAQIRGMAEAFF
-	TRBV6-5	CASSYSILALYGYTF
-	TRBV6-5	CASRTNREETQYF
-	TRBV11-1	CASSRTSGRGEQFF
-	TRBV6-1	CASSVGGAQYF
few	TRBV2	CASSEPNYGYTF
-	TRBV9	CASSVEPGIIDTQYF
-	TRBV4-2	CASSPSGSTDTQYF
-	TRBV30	CAWSSQRELYEQYF
-	TRBV6-5	CASSSSGKETQYF
once	TRBV9	CASSSQLTGEQYF
-	TRBV19	CASSRTVDGYTF
-	TRBV7-9	CASSLTGTYEQYF
once	TRBV9	CASSAPGGAGGHEQYF
-	TRBV9	CASSLRGQGEAFF
-	TRBV10-3	CAISELAGGSYNEQFF
-	TRBV2	CASSGRTSGIWNTGELFF
-	TRBV2	CASTTSGKLNTGELFF
-	TRBV30	CAWSLGLAGSSTDTQYF
-	TRBV28	CASSSRGLGRNEQYF
-	TRBV2	CASSEARTSTDTQYF
-	TRBV2	CASKAVSSYNEQFF
-	TRBV19	CASSEGYANTEAFF
-	TRBV6-6	CASSQGQGTGNQPQHF
-	TRBV28	CASIPGGHDSNQPQHF
few	TRBV28	CASSSSQTAPNTEAFF
-	TRBV13	CASSFGTSDKFF
-	TRBV2	CASSGHLAGVFYEQYF
-	TRBV15	CATSPRGFIGFNEKLFF
-	TRBV5-5	CASSLGGGLAGTSTDTQYF
-	TRBV15	CATSHTRQGAKNIQYF
-	TRBV4-3	CASSPLTGGPEQYF
once	TRBV7-8	CASSLGRGRRSDYGYTF
-	TRBV28	CASSLAGGGGEQYF
once	TRBV5-1	CASSLAGETNQPQHF
-	TRBV28	CASSLGGRTNEKLFF